The sequence of this T cell receptor beta chain was determined in a study of T cell responses to AZD1222 COVID-19 vaccine. CDR3 size: 17 residues. V lost 0 bases to trimming and J lost 0 bases, with 13 bases between them. Germline V gene lookup returns CDR1 MGHRA and CDR2 YSYEKL. Method: immunoSEQ multiplex PCR; TCRdb's copy keeps in-frame clones and lacks some. The sample contains 75,000 to 95,000 clones, 85% to 95% of which appear only once. V usage is TRBV4-1 and J usage is TRBJ2-3; no firm D call. This receptor was taken from an adult who received the AZD1222 COVID-19 vaccine. Sequences were derived from peripheral blood, sampled 28 days after the second AZD1222 dose. The CDR3 sequence is CASSQDGGGTSTDTQYF. CDR3 DNA sequence: TGCGCCAGCAGCCAAGACGGTGGCGGAACTAGCACAGATACGCAGTATTTT.